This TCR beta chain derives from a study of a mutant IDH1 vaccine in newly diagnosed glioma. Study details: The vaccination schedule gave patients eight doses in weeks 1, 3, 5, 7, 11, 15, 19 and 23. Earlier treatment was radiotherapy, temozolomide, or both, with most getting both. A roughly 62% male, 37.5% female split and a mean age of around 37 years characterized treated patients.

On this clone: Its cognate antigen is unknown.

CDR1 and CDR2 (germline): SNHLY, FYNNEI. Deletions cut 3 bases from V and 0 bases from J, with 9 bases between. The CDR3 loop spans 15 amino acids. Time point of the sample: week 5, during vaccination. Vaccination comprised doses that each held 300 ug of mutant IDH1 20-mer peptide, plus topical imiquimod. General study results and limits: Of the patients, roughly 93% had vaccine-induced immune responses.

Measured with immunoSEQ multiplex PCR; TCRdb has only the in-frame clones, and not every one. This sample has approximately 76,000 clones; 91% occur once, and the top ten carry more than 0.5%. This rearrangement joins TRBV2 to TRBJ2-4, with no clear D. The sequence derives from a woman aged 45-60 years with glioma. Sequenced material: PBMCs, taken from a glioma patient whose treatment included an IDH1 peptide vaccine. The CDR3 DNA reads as TGTGCCAGCAGTGAGAACAGCTTAGCCAAAAACATTCAGTACTTC. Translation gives CASSENSLAKNIQYF. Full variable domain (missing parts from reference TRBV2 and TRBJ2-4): EPEVTQTPSHQVTQMGQEVILRCVPISNHLYFYWYRQILGQKVEFLVSFYNNEISEKSEIFDDQFSVERPDGSNFTLKIRSTKLEDSAMYFCASSENSLAKNIQYFGAGTRLSVL.